This T cell receptor beta chain came from a study of spatial heterogeneity in lung cancer. In TCRdb, the 5' RACE reads were re-called with MiXCR into one record per CDR3 protein. The table records 35,000 to 45,000 distinct CDR3 sequences, around 5% of them present only once. Time point of the sample: sample taken at primary tumor resection. Ten or more counts support this clonotype. This material consisted of PBMCs, taken at surgery. The clonotype was recovered from a female donor with early-stage non-small cell lung cancer.

In nucleotides, the CDR3 is TGCAGTGCTAGAGCCCCGGGACTAGCGGGGTACTACCAAGAGACCCAGTACTTC. Its translation: CSARAPGLAGYYQETQYF. The chain recombines TRBV20-1 with TRBJ2-5; 13 nucleotides match TRBD2. Germline assignment: CDR1 DFQATT and CDR2 SNEGSKA (reference sequence). V trimming: 1 base; J trimming: 0 bases; junction bases outside the gene matches: 8. The CDR3 has 18 residues.